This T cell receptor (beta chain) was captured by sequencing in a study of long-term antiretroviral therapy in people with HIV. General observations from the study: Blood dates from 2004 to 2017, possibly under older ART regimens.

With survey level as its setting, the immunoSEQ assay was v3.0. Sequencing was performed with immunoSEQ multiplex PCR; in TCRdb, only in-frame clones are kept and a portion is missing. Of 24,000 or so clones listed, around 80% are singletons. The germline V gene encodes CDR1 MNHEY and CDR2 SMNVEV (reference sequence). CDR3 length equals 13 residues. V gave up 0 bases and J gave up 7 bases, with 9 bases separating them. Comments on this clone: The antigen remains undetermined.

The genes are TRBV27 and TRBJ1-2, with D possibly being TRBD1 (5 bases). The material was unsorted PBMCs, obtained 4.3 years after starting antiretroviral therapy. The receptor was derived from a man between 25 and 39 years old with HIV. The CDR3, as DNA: TGTGCCAGCAGTTTATCGTCGACAGTTGGCTACACCTTC. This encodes CASSLSSTVGYTF.